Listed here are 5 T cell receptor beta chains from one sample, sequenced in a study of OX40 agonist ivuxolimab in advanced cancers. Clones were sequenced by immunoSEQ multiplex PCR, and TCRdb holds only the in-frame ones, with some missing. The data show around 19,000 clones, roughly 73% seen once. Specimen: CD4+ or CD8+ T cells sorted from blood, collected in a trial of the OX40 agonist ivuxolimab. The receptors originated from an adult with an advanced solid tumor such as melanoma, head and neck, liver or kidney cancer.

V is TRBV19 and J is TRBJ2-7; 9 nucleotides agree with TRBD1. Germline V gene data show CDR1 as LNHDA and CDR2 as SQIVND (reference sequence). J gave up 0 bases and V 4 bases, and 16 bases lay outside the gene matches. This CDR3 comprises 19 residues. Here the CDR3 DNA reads TGTGCCAGTAGTACCTACGGGACAGGGTCCCCCCGAAGCTCCTACGAGCAGTACTTC. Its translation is CASSTYGTGSPRSSYEQYF.

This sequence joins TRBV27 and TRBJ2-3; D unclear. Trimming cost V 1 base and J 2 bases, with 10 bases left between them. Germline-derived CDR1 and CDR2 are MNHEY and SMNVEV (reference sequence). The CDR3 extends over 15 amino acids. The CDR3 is CASSLWQSLTDTQYF. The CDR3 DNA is TGTGCCAGCAGTTTATGGCAGAGCCTCACAGATACGCAGTATTTT.

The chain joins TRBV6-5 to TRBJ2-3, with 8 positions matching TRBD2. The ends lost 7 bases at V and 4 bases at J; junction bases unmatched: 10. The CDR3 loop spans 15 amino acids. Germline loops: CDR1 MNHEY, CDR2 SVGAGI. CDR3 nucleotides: TGTGCCAGCAAAGTACTAGCGGAGGGGGCAGATACGCAGTATTTT. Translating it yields CASKVLAEGADTQYF.

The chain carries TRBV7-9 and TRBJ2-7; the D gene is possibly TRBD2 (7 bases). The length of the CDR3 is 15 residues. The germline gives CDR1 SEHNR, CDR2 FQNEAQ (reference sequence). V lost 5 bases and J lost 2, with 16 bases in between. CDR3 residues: CASSGEGGGPYEQYF. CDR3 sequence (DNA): TGTGCCAGCAGCGGGGAAGGGGGGGGCCCCTACGAGCAGTACTTC.

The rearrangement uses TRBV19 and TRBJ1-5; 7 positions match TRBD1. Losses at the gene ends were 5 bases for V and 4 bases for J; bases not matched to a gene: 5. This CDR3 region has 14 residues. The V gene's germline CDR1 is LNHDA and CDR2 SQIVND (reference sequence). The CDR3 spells CASSGGQANQPQHF. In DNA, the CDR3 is TGTGCCAGTAGTGGAGGACAGGCTAATCAGCCCCAGCATTTT.